A single sample is the source of the 22 T cell receptor beta chains below, sequenced in a study of long-term antiretroviral therapy in people with HIV. Survey-level immunoSEQ v3.0 assays were run. Sequenced by immunoSEQ multiplex PCR; TCRdb stores in-frame clones only, minus some. In the table there are about 29,000 clones, around 85% of which are singletons. Sequenced here: unsorted PBMCs, sampled 5 years before starting antiretroviral therapy. The receptor set was obtained from a man aged 50 to 59 with HIV.

This rearrangement joins TRBV30 to TRBJ1-6, with a possible D match to TRBD1 (5 bases). The CDR3 totals 17 residues. V lost 7 bases, J lost 4 bases, and 23 bases lay in between. Germline V gene lookup returns CDR1 GTSNPN and CDR2 SVGIG (reference sequence). The CDR3 spells CASGHPLSLGYNSPLHF. In DNA, the CDR3 is TGTGCCTCTGGACACCCCTTAAGCTTGGGTTATAATTCACCCCTCCACTTT.

The chain carries TRBV28 and TRBJ2-4; D is perhaps TRBD1 (5 bases). Per germline, CDR1 MDHEN and CDR2 SYDVKM. V lost 4 bases to trimming and J lost 0 bases, with 10 bases between them. The CDR3 is 15 residues long. CDR3 in amino acids: CASSSRAGAKNIQYF. CDR3 sequence (DNA): TGTGCCAGCAGTTCCAGGGCTGGAGCCAAAAACATTCAGTACTTC.

This CDR3 reads CASSYRDGVYEQYF. DNA of the CDR3: TGTGCCAGCAGCTACCGGGACGGAGTCTACGAGCAGTACTTC. The chain joins TRBV5-6 to TRBJ2-7; D possibly matches TRBD1 or TRBD2 (5 bases each). Germline CDR1 and CDR2: SGHDT and YYEEEE. V was shortened by 3 bases and J by 3 bases, with 13 bases between the two germline ends. This CDR3 region has 14 residues.

J is TRBJ2-3 and V is TRBV29-1; the D gene could be TRBD1 or TRBD2 (5 bases each). This CDR3 contains 16 residues. Trimming removed 3 bases from V and 0 bases from J, with 16 bases in between. In germline, CDR1 is SQVTM, CDR2 ANQGSEA. The CDR3, as DNA: TGCAGCGTTGACCCCCGGGGCGCGACTAGCACAGATACGCAGTATTTT. Protein product: CSVDPRGATSTDTQYF.

V gene TRBV27 combines with J gene TRBJ2-7, with a possible D match to TRBD1 (5 bases). CDR1 MNHEY and CDR2 SMNVEV come from the germline V gene (reference sequence). V was shortened by 5 bases and J by 2 bases, with 16 bases between the two germline ends. The CDR3 is 15 residues long. The CDR3 DNA follows: TGTGCCAGCAGTAGCAGGGCGGTTGAGACCTACGAGCAGTACTTC. Its translation: CASSSRAVETYEQYF.

The V and J genes are TRBV2 and TRBJ2-4, with 7 positions matching TRBD1. Germline trimming cut 1 base from V and 13 bases from J; bases unmatched to any gene: 7. The CDR3 runs to 13 residues. Germline V gene data show CDR1 as SNHLY and CDR2 as FYNNEI. CDR3 amino acids: CASSEETGMFQYF. The CDR3 nucleotides are TGTGCCAGCAGTGAAGAGACAGGGATGTTCCAGTACTTC.

This chain links TRBV10-2 with TRBJ2-3; 15 nucleotides match TRBD2. CDR3 length: 17 residues. Germline CDR1 WSHSY, CDR2 SAAADI. Trimming removed 7 bases from V and 0 bases from J; junction bases left unmatched: 5. The DNA of the CDR3 is TGCGCCAGCAAGAGGACTAGCGGGGGGGGTAGCACAGATACGCAGTATTTT. Its protein is CASKRTSGGGSTDTQYF.

This rearrangement joins TRBV7-2 to TRBJ1-2; no definite D call. This CDR3 has 12 amino acids. Germline V gene data show CDR1 as SGHTA and CDR2 as FQGNSA. With 6 bases removed from V and 8 bases from J, the gap between germline ends came to 13 bases. Here the CDR3 DNA reads TGTGCCAGCAGGGATCGGGGTGGGGGCTACACCTTC. It translates to CASRDRGGGYTF.

V gene TRBV5-4 combines with J gene TRBJ2-5, with a possible D match to TRBD1 (6 bases). This CDR3 has 14 amino acids. Germline V gene sequence: CDR1 SGHNT, CDR2 YYREEE (reference sequence). The V end was cut by 0 bases, the J end by 2 bases, with 8 bases between. The CDR3 DNA reads as TGTGCCAGCAGCTTGGGGACAGATCAAGAGACCCAGTACTTC. It is translated as CASSLGTDQETQYF.

The chain links TRBV9 to TRBJ2-4; 7 bases agree with TRBD2. The germline gives CDR1 SGDLS, CDR2 YYNGEE. CDR3 length: 16 amino acids. V lost 0 bases, J lost 5 bases, and 8 bases stayed unmatched. CDR3 sequence reads: CASSVGSGEGENIQYF. DNA for the CDR3: TGTGCCAGCAGCGTAGGATCCGGGGAGGGAGAAAACATTCAGTACTTC. The full variable domain, in which reference TRBV9 and TRBJ2-4 provide the parts outside the CDR3, is DSGVTQTPKHLITATGQRVTLRCSPRSGDLSVYWYQQSLDQGLQFLIQYYNGEERAKGNILERFSAQQFPDLHSELNLSSLELGDSALYFCASSVGSGEGENIQYFGAGTRLSVL.

The chain recombines TRBV5-5 with TRBJ1-2, with 9 nucleotides matching TRBD1. This CDR3 has 14 amino acids. V trimming: 1 base; J trimming: 6 bases; junction bases outside the gene matches: 4. CDR1 and CDR2 from the germline V gene are SGHKS and YYEKEE (reference sequence). CDR3 protein: CASSLRDRVNGYTF. CDR3 nucleotide sequence: TGTGCCAGCAGCTTGCGGGACAGGGTGAATGGCTACACCTTC. Looking up the rest from reference TRBV5-5 and TRBJ1-2 gives the full variable domain: DAGVTQSPTHLIKTRGQQVTLRCSPISGHKSVSWYQQVLGQGPQFIFQYYEKEERGRGNFPDRFSARQFPNYSSELNVNALLLGDSALYLCASSLRDRVNGYTFGSGTRLTVV.

The chain joins TRBV20-1 to TRBJ2-5; no reliable D call. The CDR3 covers 10 residues. V dropped 2 bases and J dropped 5 bases, with 3 bases sitting between them. Germline V gene data show CDR1 as DFQATT and CDR2 as SNEGSKA (reference sequence). CDR3 sequence reads: CSARLETQYF. The CDR3 region has the DNA TGCAGTGCTAGATTGGAGACCCAGTACTTC.

CDR3 region: CASTAVHGAFF. The DNA of the CDR3 is TGTGCCAGTACCGCCGTCCACGGAGCTTTCTTT. The V and J genes are TRBV19 and TRBJ1-1; D is unclear. The germline CDR1 and CDR2 sequences are LNHDA and SQIVND (reference sequence). The germline V and J ends were trimmed by 7 bases and 10 bases, with 13 bases remaining between them. CDR3 length: 11 amino acids.

This chain uses TRBV5-1 with TRBJ2-7; D remains ambiguous. The CDR3 length is 15 residues. Germline-derived CDR1 and CDR2 are SGHRS and YFSETQ. V was cut by 0 bases and J by 3 bases, with 13 bases left in between. CDR3 DNA sequence: TGCGCCAGCAGCTTGGGGCCTGTGGGGAACTACGAGCAGTACTTC. Its protein is CASSLGPVGNYEQYF. Supplemented by reference TRBV5-1 and TRBJ2-7, the full variable domain reads KAGVTQTPRYLIKTRGQQVTLSCSPISGHRSVSWYQQTPGQGLQFLFEYFSETQRNKGNFPGRFSGRQFSNSRSEMNVSTLELGDSALYLCASSLGPVGNYEQYFGPGTRLTVT.

CDR3 nucleotides: TGTGCCAGCAGTCAGACATGGGCGCAAGAGACCCAGTACTTC. Translating it yields CASSQTWAQETQYF. This chain links TRBV28 with TRBJ2-5; D is unresolved. The germline V and J ends were trimmed by 5 bases and 2 bases, with 12 bases remaining between them. The CDR3 extends over 14 amino acids. Germline loops: CDR1 MDHEN, CDR2 SYDVKM.

The V call is TRBV5-1, the J call TRBJ1-4; perhaps TRBD1 as D (6 bases). The CDR3 runs 17 residues. V lost 2 bases and J 2 bases, leaving 16 bases between the germline ends. CDR1 is SGHRS, CDR2 YFSETQ, per germline. CDR3 sequence (DNA): TGCGCCAGCAGCTTTGGGGGGGCGACCAATACTAATGAAAAACTGTTTTTT. Protein: CASSFGGATNTNEKLFF.

The chain couples TRBV4-3 to TRBJ2-2, with a tentative D call TRBD2 (5 bases). The germline V gene has CDR1 LGHNA and CDR2 YSLEER. The CDR3 spans 16 residues. V lost 0 bases and J lost 6, with 14 bases in between. CDR3 region: CASSQDWWGSAGELFF. For the CDR3, the DNA is TGCGCCAGCAGCCAAGATTGGTGGGGTAGCGCCGGGGAGCTGTTTTTT.

The V gene is TRBV7-3, the J gene TRBJ2-6; 8 positions agree with TRBD1. The germline CDR1 and CDR2 sequences are SGHTA and FQGTGA. Trimming took 2 bases from V and 4 from J; bases not matched to a gene: 4. The CDR3 spans 16 residues. CDR3 amino acids: CASSLGQGGGANVLTF. CDR3 DNA: TGTGCCAGCAGCTTAGGACAGGGCGGCGGGGCCAACGTCCTGACTTTC.

This sequence joins TRBV15 and TRBJ2-7; D is perhaps TRBD1 (8 bases). CDR1 and CDR2 (germline): LNHNV, YYDKDF (reference sequence). V lost 1 base and J 1 base, leaving 14 bases between the germline ends. This CDR3 spans 16 amino acids. The CDR3 bases are TGTGCCACCAGCAGAGCGGGAGGACAGGGATCCTACGAGCAGTACTTC. It is translated as CATSRAGGQGSYEQYF.

The chain uses TRBV7-2 and TRBJ2-3; D unclear. V gave up 6 bases and J gave up 6 bases, with 10 bases separating them. The V gene's germline CDR1 is SGHTA and CDR2 FQGNSA. This CDR3 is 12 amino acids long. The CDR3 protein is CASSLLVDTQYF. The DNA of the CDR3 is TGTGCCAGCAGTCTCCTCGTGGATACGCAGTATTTT.

This chain links TRBV11-3 with TRBJ2-7; D is unclear. V gave up 1 base and J gave up 2 bases, with 6 bases separating them. The CDR3 consists of 13 residues. The germline V gene has CDR1 SGHNT and CDR2 YENEEA. The CDR3 DNA follows: TGTGCCAGCAGCTTAGGCTCGGCCTACGAGCAGTACTTC. Amino acids: CASSLGSAYEQYF.

The chain carries TRBV2 and TRBJ1-1, with TRBD1 matching 7 bases. The length of the CDR3 is 13 residues. Per germline, CDR1 SNHLY and CDR2 FYNNEI. V was pared by 9 bases and J by 2 bases, with 6 bases of the junction left unmatched. CDR3 nucleotide sequence: TGTGCCAGTCGGGACAGTCTAAACACTGAAGCTTTCTTT. Translated: CASRDSLNTEAFF. The full variable domain, with the rest looked up from reference TRBV2 and TRBJ1-1, is EPEVTQTPSHQVTQMGQEVILRCVPISNHLYFYWYRQILGQKVEFLVSFYNNEISEKSEIFDDQFSVERPDGSNFTLKIRSTKLEDSAMYFCASRDSLNTEAFFGQGTRLTVV.